The TCR beta chain under discussion was sequenced for a study of blood T cell repertoires in COVID-19. Study summary: Samples taken during acute and convalescent COVID-19 were collected in the United States, Italy and Spain. T cells, B-cell-depleted T cells, or PBMCs provided the cDNA or gDNA that served as material.

Sequenced by immunoSEQ multiplex PCR; TCRdb stores in-frame clones only, minus some. The sample records 350,000 to 450,000 clones, roughly 90% being singletons. The length of the CDR3 is 14 residues. Germline-derived CDR1 and CDR2 are KGHDR and SFDVKD. Between the trimmed V and J ends, which lost 7 bases and 3 bases, there was a span of 11 bases. Sequenced input: peripheral blood. This chain joins TRBV24-1 and TRBJ2-2; tentatively, D is TRBD1 (6 bases). This clonotype originated in a woman aged 55-75 years with COVID-19, enrolled during active disease. The CDR3, as DNA: TGTGCCACCAGGGCAGGGGCAGACACCGGGGAGCTGTTTTTT. Translation gives CATRAGADTGELFF.